These 4 T cell receptor beta chains originate from one sample sequenced in a study of OX40 agonist ivuxolimab in advanced cancers. Sequencing was performed with immunoSEQ multiplex PCR; in TCRdb, only in-frame clones are kept and a portion is missing. The sample carries tens of thousands of clones, 85% recorded once. The sample here was CD4+ or CD8+ T cells sorted from blood, taken in a trial of the OX40 agonist ivuxolimab. These receptors came from an adult with an advanced solid tumor such as melanoma, head and neck, liver or kidney cancer.

The chain links TRBV2 to TRBJ1-2, with D possibly TRBD1 on 6 matching bases. This CDR3 region has 12 residues. Per the germline V gene, CDR1 is SNHLY and CDR2 is FYNNEI. The V end lost 7 bases, the J end lost 7 bases, and 13 bases lay between the germline ends. The CDR3 is CASNNRVSGYTF. DNA of the CDR3: TGTGCCAGCAATAACAGGGTATCTGGCTACACCTTC.

The rearrangement links TRBV5-1 to TRBJ1-2; 7 bases map to TRBD1. CDR1 is SGHRS and CDR2 is YFSETQ in the germline V gene. V was clipped by 4 bases and J by 4 bases; unmatched bases: 10. This CDR3 contains 15 residues. CDR3: CASSPGTADLYGYTF. The DNA of the CDR3 is TGCGCCAGCAGCCCGGGGACAGCCGACCTCTATGGCTACACCTTC.

The V call is TRBV19, the J call TRBJ1-1; D is perhaps TRBD1 (5 bases). The germline CDR1 and CDR2 sequences are LNHDA and SQIVND (reference sequence). This CDR3 contains 14 residues. V dropped 4 bases and J dropped 3 bases, with 12 bases sitting between them. The DNA for the CDR3 is TGTGCCAGTAGTACGAGGGGCGAGGACACTGAAGCTTTCTTT. Translation: CASSTRGEDTEAFF.

The gene calls are TRBV28 and TRBJ1-1, with D perhaps matching TRBD1 (5 bases). Germline V gene data show CDR1 as MDHEN and CDR2 as SYDVKM. This CDR3 is built from 15 residues. V lost 7 bases and J 4 bases, leaving 19 bases between the germline ends. The CDR3 protein is CASTPPGQVRTEAFF. The CDR3 coding sequence is TGTGCCAGCACTCCTCCGGGGCAAGTCCGCACTGAAGCTTTCTTT. Using reference TRBV28 and TRBJ1-1 for the parts outside the CDR3, the full variable domain is DVKVTQSSRYLVKRTGEKVFLECVQDMDHENMFWYRQDPGLGLRLIYFSYDVKMKEKGDIPEGYSVSREKKERFSLILESASTNQTSMYLCASTPPGQVRTEAFFGQGTRLTVV.